This T cell receptor (beta chain) was identified in a study of shared clonotypes between healthy human individuals. This clone turned up a few times. Distinct nucleotide sequences in the sample also encode this CDR3. This CDR3 region has 15 residues. Trimming removed 0 bases from V and 1 base from J, with 8 bases in between. CDR1 and CDR2 from the germline V gene are SGHRS and YFSETQ. Clones were sequenced by immunoSEQ multiplex PCR, and TCRdb holds only the in-frame ones, with some missing. The repertoire holds millions of clones, around 90% seen once, with about 0.13% in the top ten. What was sequenced was naive CD4+ T cells sorted from blood. Indicated subset: CD45RA+ positively selected. The sequence was collected from a man between 18 and 35 years old in good health. The V call is TRBV5-1, the J call TRBJ1-5, with no clear D. The CDR3 spells CASSLDGVSNQPQHF. Written as DNA, the CDR3 is TGCGCCAGCAGCTTGGATGGGGTGAGCAATCAGCCCCAGCATTTT.